This entry describes one T cell receptor beta chain. This clonotype was observed many times. The clone's antigen remains unknown. Per-base qualities were not stored, and no clone one base away is much larger. Library prep was done by multiplex PCR. These reads were obtained on an Illumina HiSeq 4000. TCR beta libraries were built with iRepertoire HTBI primers and Arm-PCR amplification of CDR3 regions. Before sequencing, the PCR products went through gel purification. The study's processing was this. Across samples, roughly 60 TRBV and 13 to 15 TRBJ segments were identified and used for gene usage analysis of CDR3 amino acid clonotypes. COPE and FqMerger were used to merge the filtered high-quality paired reads into contigs. BLAST was used to align contigs to the IMGT TRBV, TRBD and TRBJ reference genes, and CDR3 was defined following IMGT. Highly expanded clones were defined as clonotypes with a frequency above 0.1%. Repertoire diversity was measured by Shannon entropy, and V-J evenness by the Gini coefficient. A clonotype found in more than one individual was treated as public. Through fastp at Q25 and MiXCR, TCRdb rebuilt clones from the public reads, retaining in-frame beta chains. Under each unique CDR3 protein, matching rows form one entry showing the most common genes and DNA. The V and J calls here are based on TCRdb, not the publication. The sample has roughly 220,000 distinct CDR3 sequences on record, 15% to 20% of them singletons. The biggest ten clones account for 22% of the sample.

CDR1 and CDR2 are read off the germline V gene (reference sequence) as SEHNR and FQNEAQ. Taken from cysteine to phenylalanine, the CDR3 has 15 residues. The retained sequence is limited to the CDR3, 45 bases, with the frame set at the first base. V lost 2 bases and J lost 2 bases; the stretch between them is 11 bases long. This sample was included in a study of regulatory T cells in long-lasting Graves disease (dated by TCRdb to about 2021). In the study overall: Newly diagnosed Graves' disease patients had taken antithyroid drugs for less than 3 months. A total of 35 or so samples were covered by TCR sequencing, comprising approximately 13 persistent and around 20 newly diagnosed Graves' disease patients. This study used TCR sequencing and RNA sequencing of peripheral blood to compare persistent Graves' disease patients against newly diagnosed Graves' disease patients. The study was registered as a clinical trial and conducted in China. What the research found in general, with its limitations: Sequencing and analysis were limited to the TCR beta chain. Only peripheral blood was studied, because thyroid tissue, the primary lesion, was inaccessible. The authors noted that the small sample size was a limitation that may lower accuracy. Persistent Graves' disease patients showed lower TCR Shannon entropy and fewer highly expanded clones than newly diagnosed patients, suggesting clonal expansion. A larger number of public clonotypes was shared among persistent patients (under 3,000) than among newly diagnosed patients (roughly 930). TRBV28, TRBJ1-2 and TRBJ2-5 were preferentially used in persistent disease, while TRBV20-1 and TRBJ2-1 were favored in newly diagnosed disease.

According to the study, the label for this sample's time point signals: newly diagnosed GD, antithyroid drugs for less than 3 months. For both TCR sequencing and RNA sequencing, RNA was extracted from PBMCs in TRIzol. The diagnosis of Graves' disease followed American Thyroid Association guidelines. Recruitment of patients was carried out at an endocrinology department in Xi'an, China. Each patient gave about 9.1 milliliters of peripheral blood, collected in an EDTA anticoagulant tube. Ficoll Paque Plus density gradient separation was used to isolate PBMCs, and no further T cell sorting was done. An Agilent 2100 Bioanalyzer and agarose gel were used to assess RNA quality, and a NanoDrop 2000 was used to measure RNA concentration.

The input for sequencing was peripheral blood mononuclear cells (PBMCs), taken at new diagnosis, from a patient treated with antithyroid drugs. The receptor chain draws on TRBV7-9 and TRBJ2-3, with TRBD2 perhaps the D gene, on 5 matching bases. The TCR comes from a female donor with Graves disease. The CDR3 reads CASSLNLASTDTQYF. The DNA sequence reads TGTGCCAGCAGCTTAAACTTAGCGTCCACAGATACGCAGTATTTT.